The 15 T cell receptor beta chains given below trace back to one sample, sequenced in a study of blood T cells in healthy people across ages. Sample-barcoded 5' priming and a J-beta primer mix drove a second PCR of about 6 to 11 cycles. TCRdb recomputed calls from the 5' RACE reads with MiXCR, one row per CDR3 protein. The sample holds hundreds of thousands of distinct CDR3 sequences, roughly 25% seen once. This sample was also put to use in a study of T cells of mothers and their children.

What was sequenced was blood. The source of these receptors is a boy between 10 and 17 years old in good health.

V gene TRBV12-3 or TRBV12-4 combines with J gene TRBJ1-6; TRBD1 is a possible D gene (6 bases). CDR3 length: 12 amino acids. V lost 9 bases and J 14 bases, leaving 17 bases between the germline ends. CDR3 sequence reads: CASSKGTITLHF. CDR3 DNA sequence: TGTGCCAGTTCAAAGGGGACAATTACCCTCCACTTT.

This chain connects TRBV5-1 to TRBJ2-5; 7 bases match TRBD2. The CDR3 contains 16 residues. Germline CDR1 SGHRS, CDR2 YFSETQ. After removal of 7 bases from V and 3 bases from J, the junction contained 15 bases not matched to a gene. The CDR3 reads CASRPAAAGVKETQYF. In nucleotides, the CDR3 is TGCGCCAGCCGGCCGGCGGCGGCGGGGGTTAAAGAGACCCAGTACTTC.

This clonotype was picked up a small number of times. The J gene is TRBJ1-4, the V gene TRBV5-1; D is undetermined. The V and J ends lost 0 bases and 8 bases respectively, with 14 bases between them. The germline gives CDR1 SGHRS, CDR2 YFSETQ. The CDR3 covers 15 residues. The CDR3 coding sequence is TGCGCCAGCAGCTTGGCCGGAGACGGGGTAGAAAAACTGTTTTTT. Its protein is CASSLAGDGVEKLFF.

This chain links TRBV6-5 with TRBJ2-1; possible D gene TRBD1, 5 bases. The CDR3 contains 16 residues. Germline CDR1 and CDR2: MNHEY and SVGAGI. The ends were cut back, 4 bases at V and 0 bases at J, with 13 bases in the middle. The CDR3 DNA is TGTGCCAGCAGTTTCACAGGCGTGAGCTCCTACAATGAGCAGTTCTTC. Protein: CASSFTGVSSYNEQFF.

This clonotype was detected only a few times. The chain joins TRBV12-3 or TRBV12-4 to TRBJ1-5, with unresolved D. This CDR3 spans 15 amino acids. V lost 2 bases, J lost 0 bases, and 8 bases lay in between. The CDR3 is CASSLNDISNQPQHF. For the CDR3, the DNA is TGTGCCAGCAGTTTAAATGATATTAGCAATCAGCCCCAGCATTTT.

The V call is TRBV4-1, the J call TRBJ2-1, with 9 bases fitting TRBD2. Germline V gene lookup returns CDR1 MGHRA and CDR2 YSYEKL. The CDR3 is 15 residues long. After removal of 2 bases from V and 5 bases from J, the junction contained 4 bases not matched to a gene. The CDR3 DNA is TGCGCCAGCAGCCAAAGGACTAGCGTAAACAATGAGCAGTTCTTC. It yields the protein CASSQRTSVNNEQFF.

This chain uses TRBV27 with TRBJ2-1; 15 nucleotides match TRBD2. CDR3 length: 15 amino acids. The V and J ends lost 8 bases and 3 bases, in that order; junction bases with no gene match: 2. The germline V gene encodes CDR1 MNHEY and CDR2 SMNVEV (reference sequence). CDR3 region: CASGTSGGLYNEQFF. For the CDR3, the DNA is TGTGCCAGCGGGACTAGCGGGGGGCTCTACAATGAGCAGTTCTTC.

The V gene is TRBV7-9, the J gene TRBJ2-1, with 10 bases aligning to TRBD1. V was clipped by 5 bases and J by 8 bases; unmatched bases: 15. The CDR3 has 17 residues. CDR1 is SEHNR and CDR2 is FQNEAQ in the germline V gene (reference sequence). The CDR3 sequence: CASSPPPGTGVLDEQFF. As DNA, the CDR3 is TGTGCCAGCAGCCCGCCCCCCGGGACAGGGGTGCTTGATGAGCAGTTCTTC.

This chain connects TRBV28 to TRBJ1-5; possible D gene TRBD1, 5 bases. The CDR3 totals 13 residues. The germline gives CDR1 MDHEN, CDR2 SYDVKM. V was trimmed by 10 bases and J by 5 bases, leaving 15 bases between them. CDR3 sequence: CATAGQSHQPQHF. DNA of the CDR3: TGTGCCACCGCGGGGCAGTCTCATCAGCCCCAGCATTTT. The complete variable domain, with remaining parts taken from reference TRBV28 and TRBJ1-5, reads DVKVTQSSRYLVKRTGEKVFLECVQDMDHENMFWYRQDPGLGLRLIYFSYDVKMKEKGDIPEGYSVSREKKERFSLILESASTNQTSMYLCATAGQSHQPQHFGDGTRLSIL.

The CDR3: CASSAQTGVDEQFF. CDR3 DNA: TGTGCCAGCAGCGCACAGACAGGGGTTGATGAGCAGTTCTTC. The chain combines TRBV5-4 with TRBJ2-1, with 8 nucleotides matching TRBD1. This CDR3 has 14 residues. The trim removed 4 bases at V and 8 bases at J, leaving 8 bases unmatched. Per the germline V gene, CDR1 is SGHNT and CDR2 is YYREEE (reference sequence).

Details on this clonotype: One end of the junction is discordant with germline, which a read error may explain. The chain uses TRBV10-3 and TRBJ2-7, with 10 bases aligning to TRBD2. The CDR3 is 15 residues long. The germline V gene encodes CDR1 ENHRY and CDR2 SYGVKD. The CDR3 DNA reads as TGTGCCATCAGTGACACCGGGACTAGCGCCTACGAGCGGTACTTC. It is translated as CAISDTGTSAYERYF.

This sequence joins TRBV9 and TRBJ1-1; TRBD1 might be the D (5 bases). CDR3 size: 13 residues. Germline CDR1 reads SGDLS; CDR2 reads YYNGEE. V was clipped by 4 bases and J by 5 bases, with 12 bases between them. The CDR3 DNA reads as TGTGCCAGCAGCCCTGGGGCGGGGACTGAAGCTTTCTTT. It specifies CASSPGAGTEAFF.

CDR3 coding DNA: TGTGCCAGCCGAGGGACAGGGTACTATGGCTACACCTTC. Residues: CASRGTGYYGYTF. V gene TRBV27 combines with J gene TRBJ1-2, with 9 bases matching TRBD1. CDR3 length: 13 residues. Germline loops: CDR1 MNHEY, CDR2 SMNVEV (reference sequence). V shed 8 bases and J 3 bases; nucleotides not matched to a gene: 4.

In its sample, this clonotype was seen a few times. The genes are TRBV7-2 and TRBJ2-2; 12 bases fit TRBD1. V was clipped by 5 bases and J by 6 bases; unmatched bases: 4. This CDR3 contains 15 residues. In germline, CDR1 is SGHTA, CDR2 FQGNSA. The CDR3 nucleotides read TGTGCCAGCAGCCGGGACAGGGGGCTGCCCGGGGAGCTGTTTTTT. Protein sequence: CASSRDRGLPGELFF.

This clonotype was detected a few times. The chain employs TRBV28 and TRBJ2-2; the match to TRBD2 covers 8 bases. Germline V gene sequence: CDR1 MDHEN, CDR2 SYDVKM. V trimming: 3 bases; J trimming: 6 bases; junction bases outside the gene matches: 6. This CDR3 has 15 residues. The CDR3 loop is CASSLRRGVPGELFF. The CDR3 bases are TGTGCCAGCAGTTTGCGGCGGGGGGTGCCCGGGGAGCTGTTTTTT. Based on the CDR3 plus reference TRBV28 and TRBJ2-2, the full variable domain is DVKVTQSSRYLVKRTGEKVFLECVQDMDHENMFWYRQDPGLGLRLIYFSYDVKMKEKGDIPEGYSVSREKKERFSLILESASTNQTSMYLCASSLRRGVPGELFFGEGSRLTVL.